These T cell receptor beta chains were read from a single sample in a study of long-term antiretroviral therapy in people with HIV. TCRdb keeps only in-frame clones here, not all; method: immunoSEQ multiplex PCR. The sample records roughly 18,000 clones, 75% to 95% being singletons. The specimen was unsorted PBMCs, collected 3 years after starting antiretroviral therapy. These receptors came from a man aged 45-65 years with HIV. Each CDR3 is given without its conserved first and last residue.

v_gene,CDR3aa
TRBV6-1,ASSEGSNYEQY
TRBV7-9,ASGAGPDTQY
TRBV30,AWAGGTVDTQY
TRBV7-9,ASSLGSSYNEQF
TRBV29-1,SVEGSPGTSSYNEQF
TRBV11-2,ASSLSSGNNSPLH
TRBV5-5,ASSLETTGGGFNEQF
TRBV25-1,ASSEYVGGANEQF
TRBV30,AWSVGGTEAF
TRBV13,ASSHILAGTNNEQF
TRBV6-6,ASSQDRGYGYT
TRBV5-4,ASSLGTSGRVGEQF
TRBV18,ASSPGRGQNTGELF
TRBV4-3,ASSQTTGNEQF
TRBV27,ASSLLGVQETQY
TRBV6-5,ASSSGQGRRTEAF
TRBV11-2,ASSSPGSGTNEKLF
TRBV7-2,ASSFRGQVGELF
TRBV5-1,ASSPGDVPLDTQY
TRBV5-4,ASSPSGGWTDTQY
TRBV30,AWSTDYSYEQY
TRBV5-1,ASSLEFYTEAF
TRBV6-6,ASSFASGSNTGELF
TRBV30,AWSVPGVETQY
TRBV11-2,ASSPNRGRLADTQY
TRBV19,ASSIVPRQVNQPQH
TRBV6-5,ASGGENFYEQY
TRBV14,ASSPGQEHNEQF
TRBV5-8,ASSKGQPRTEAF
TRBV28,ASRGPFGGNQPQH
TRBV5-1,ASSLTGEDYNEQF